This TCR beta chain emerged from a study of shared clonotypes between healthy human individuals. V lost 5 bases and J 5 bases, leaving 17 bases between the germline ends. This CDR3 contains 15 residues. Germline V CDR1 and CDR2: SGDLS, YYNGEE. Clones were sequenced by immunoSEQ multiplex PCR, and TCRdb holds only the in-frame ones, with some missing. The sample contains under 1,900,000 clones, 98% of which appear only once. The sample taken for sequencing was naive CD4+ T cells sorted from blood. Subset: CD45RA+ positively selected. The chain uses TRBV9 and TRBJ2-1; D unresolved. The source is a man between 25 and 39 years old in good health. The CDR3, as DNA: TGTGCCAGCAGTAACCAGCCTGCCTCGGACAATGAGCAGTTCTTC. It codes for CASSNQPASDNEQFF. Full variable domain (missing parts from reference TRBV9 and TRBJ2-1): DSGVTQTPKHLITATGQRVTLRCSPRSGDLSVYWYQQSLDQGLQFLIQYYNGEERAKGNILERFSAQQFPDLHSELNLSSLELGDSALYFCASSNQPASDNEQFFGPGTRLTVL.